This record concerns one TCR beta chain sequence. In this sample, this clonotype turned up many times. It has no known antigen specificity. No per-base quality is available; no much larger clone lies one base away. This specimen comes from a study of T cells after yellow fever vaccination (dated by TCRdb to between 2018 and 2021). General notes on the study: The SMART-Seq v4 Ultra Low Input RNA kit was used to prepare libraries from fractions with low cell numbers. To track T-cell clones before and after primary and booster YFV17D yellow fever vaccination, bulk TCR alpha and beta repertoires were sequenced longitudinally. Bulk PBMC replicates and cell subsets were isolated from blood drawn at multiple timepoints before and after both primary and secondary immunization. Two healthy male donors, one aged 18 to 30 and one aged 30 to 40 years, made up the cohort. General study outcomes and caveats: After the booster, most of the clones that had expanded following primary vaccination were detected again (roughly 97% of CD4 and around 90% of CD8), which suggests that memory was broadly maintained. Only a couple of donors were included in the study, so the extent to which the findings can be generalized is limited. A small fraction of clonotypes appeared in both the CD4 and CD8 compartments, likely as a result of convergent recombination. Because abundant contaminating clonotypes from the bulk population could be contained in FACS-sorted repertoires, computational filtering was required. The secondary T-cell response was weaker than the primary response but faster, peaking on day 5 instead of day 15.

According to the study, the label for this sample's treatment or condition signals: live attenuated yellow fever vaccine strain. At each blood-draw timepoint, two biological replicates of bulk PBMCs were collected. PBMCs were isolated from peripheral blood using a standard Ficoll-Paque protocol. TriZol was used to extract RNA from bulk PBMCs, CD4 and CD8 fractions, and dextramer-positive and dextramer-negative fractions. TCRdb lists the instrument as Illumina NovaSeq 6000. TCR cDNA was synthesized by 5'RACE template switching, which introduced a universal primer site and unique molecular identifiers. Priming of cDNA synthesis was performed from both the TCR alpha and TCR beta constant segments. Libraries were amplified in two PCR steps, with sample barcodes and sequencing adapters added in the second step. Sequencing of libraries was done on Illumina HiSeq 2500 (2x100 bp) or NovaSeq (2x150 bp). Concerning the study's data processing: MIGEC was used to demultiplex reads and collapse the reads into UMI consensus sequences, and MiXCR was used for V(D)J alignment. Vaccine-responding clonotypes were identified with edgeR using replicate PBMC samples, with FDR below 0.01 and a log2 fold change above 5 up to day 15 being required. Each bulk clonotype received a CD4 or CD8 identity based on whether the sequenced CD4 or CD8 repertoire contained that clonotype at higher abundance. TCRdb applied fastp at Q25 and MiXCR to the public reads, then kept only in-frame beta chains. CDR3 protein sequences are deduplicated, and each keeps its most common genes and DNA. The V and J calls were not made by the authors but by TCRdb's processing. For this sample the table gives a few hundred thousand distinct CDR3 sequences, of which roughly 4% were detected only once. The ten most abundant clones make up approximately 25% of the sample.

CDR1 and CDR2, looked up from the germline V gene, are SGHRS and YFSETQ. For this chain, trimming is 8 bases at the V end and 4 bases at the J end, and the number of junction bases without a gene match is 13. The CDR3 runs 15 residues from the cysteine to the phenylalanine. Of all the DNA, just the CDR3 is kept, 45 bases in frame from base 1. This specimen was PBMCs, taken 5 days after the yellow fever booster vaccination. Rearrangement joined TRBV5-1 to TRBJ1-1; 8 nucleotides in the junction match TRBD1. This receptor was obtained from a man aged 18 to 30 who received the YFV17D yellow fever vaccine. The nucleotides are TGCGCCAGTACTCTCAGGGGGCGCGGTGGCACTGAAGCTTTCTTT. Its protein is CASTLRGRGGTEAFF.